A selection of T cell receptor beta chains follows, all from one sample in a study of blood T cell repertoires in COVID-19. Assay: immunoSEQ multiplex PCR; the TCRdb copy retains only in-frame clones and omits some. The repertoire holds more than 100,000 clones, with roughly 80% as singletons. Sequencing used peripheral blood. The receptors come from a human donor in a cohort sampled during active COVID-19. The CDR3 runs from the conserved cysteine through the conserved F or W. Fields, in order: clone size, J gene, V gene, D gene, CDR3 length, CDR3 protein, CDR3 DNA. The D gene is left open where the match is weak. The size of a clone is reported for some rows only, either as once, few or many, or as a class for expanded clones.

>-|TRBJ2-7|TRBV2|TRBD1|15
CASLKTGTGLYEQYF
TGTGCCAGCCTAAAAACCGGGACAGGGCTCTACGAGCAGTACTTC
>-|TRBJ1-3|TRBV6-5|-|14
CASSLEIAGNTIYF
TGTGCCAGCAGTTTGGAGATCGCTGGAAACACCATATATTTT
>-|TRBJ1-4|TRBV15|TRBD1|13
CATRTGLSEKLFF
TGTGCCACCAGGACAGGGCTAAGTGAAAAACTGTTTTTT
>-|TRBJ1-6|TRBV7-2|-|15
CASSLGRDPNSPLHF
TGTGCCAGCAGCTTAGGGCGGGATCCCAATTCACCCCTCCACTTT
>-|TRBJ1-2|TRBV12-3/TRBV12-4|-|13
CASSEGVNYGYTF
TGTGCCAGCAGCGAAGGGGTTAACTATGGCTACACCTTC
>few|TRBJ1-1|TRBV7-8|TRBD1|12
CASSLSTGVAFF
TGTGCCAGCAGCTTATCTACAGGGGTAGCTTTCTTT
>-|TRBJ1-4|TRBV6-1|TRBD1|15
CASSEGGTGGEKLFF
TGTGCCAGCAGTGAGGGGGGGACAGGGGGAGAAAAACTGTTTTTT
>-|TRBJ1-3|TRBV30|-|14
CAWRLPAGGNTIYF
TGTGCCTGGAGGCTTCCCGCAGGTGGAAACACCATATATTTT
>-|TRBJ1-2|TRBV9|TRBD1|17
CASSVAATPGQDGGYTF
TGTGCCAGCAGCGTAGCCGCCACCCCGGGACAGGACGGGGGCTACACCTTC
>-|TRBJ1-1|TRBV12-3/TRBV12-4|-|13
CASSLWQVTEAFF
TGTGCCAGCAGTTTGTGGCAGGTCACTGAAGCTTTCTTT
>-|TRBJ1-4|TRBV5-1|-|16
CASSLVRGSGNEKLFF
TGCGCCAGCAGCTTGGTTAGGGGCTCGGGTAATGAAAAACTGTTTTTT
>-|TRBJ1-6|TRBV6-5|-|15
CASSYAGSRNSPLHF
TGTGCCAGCAGTTACGCGGGATCTCGGAATTCACCCCTCCACTTT
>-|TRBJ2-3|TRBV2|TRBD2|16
CASSAGLAGGTDTQYF
TGTGCCAGCAGTGCCGGACTAGCGGGGGGCACAGATACGCAGTATTTT
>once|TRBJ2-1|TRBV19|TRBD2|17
CASMRLAGGLSYNEQFF
TGTGCCAGTATGCGACTAGCGGGGGGCCTCTCCTACAATGAGCAGTTCTTC
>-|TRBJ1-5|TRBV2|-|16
CASSPLGGGSNQPQHF
TGTGCCAGCAGTCCCTTAGGGGGGGGTAGCAATCAGCCCCAGCATTTT
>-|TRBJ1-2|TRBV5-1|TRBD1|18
CASSLGTRPQGATNGYTF
TGCGCCAGCAGCTTGGGGACGCGGCCGCAGGGGGCTACAAATGGCTACACCTTC
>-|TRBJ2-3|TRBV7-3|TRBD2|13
CASSASGGDTQYF
TGTGCCAGCAGTGCTAGCGGGGGAGATACGCAGTATTTT
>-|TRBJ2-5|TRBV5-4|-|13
CASSGGYLETQYF
TGTGCCAGCAGCGGCGGGTATTTGGAGACCCAGTACTTC
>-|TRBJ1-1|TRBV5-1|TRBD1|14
CASSLNRGNTEAFF
TGCGCCAGCAGCCTAAACAGGGGAAACACTGAAGCTTTCTTT
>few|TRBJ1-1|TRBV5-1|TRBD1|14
CASSFTGEVAEAFF
TGCGCCAGCAGCTTTACAGGGGAGGTTGCTGAAGCTTTCTTT
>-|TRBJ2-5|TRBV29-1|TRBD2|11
CSVEGGETQYF
TGCAGCGTTGAGGGGGGGGAGACCCAGTACTTC
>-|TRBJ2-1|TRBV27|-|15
CASRFVGGIYNEQFF
TGTGCCAGCAGGTTCGTTGGGGGCATCTACAATGAGCAGTTCTTC
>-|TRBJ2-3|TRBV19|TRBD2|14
CASRGRGGTDTQYF
TGTGCCAGTAGAGGTCGGGGGGGTACAGATACGCAGTATTTT
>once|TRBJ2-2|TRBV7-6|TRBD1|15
CASSLGTVNTGELFF
TGTGCCAGCAGCCTCGGGACAGTTAACACCGGGGAGCTGTTTTTT
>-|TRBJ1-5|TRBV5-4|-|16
CASSYGGITSNQPQHF
TGTGCCAGCAGCTACGGGGGGATCACTAGCAATCAGCCCCAGCATTTT
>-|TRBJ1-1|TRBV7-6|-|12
CASSLAGQEAFF
TGTGCCAGCAGCTTAGCAGGACAAGAAGCTTTCTTT
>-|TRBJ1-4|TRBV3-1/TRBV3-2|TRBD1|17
CASSRISQDRVLGKLFF
TGTGCCAGCAGCCGGATTTCCCAAGACAGGGTACTCGGAAAACTGTTTTTT
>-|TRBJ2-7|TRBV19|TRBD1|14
CASSIRQGSYEQYF
TGTGCCAGTAGTATTCGACAGGGCTCCTACGAGCAGTACTTC
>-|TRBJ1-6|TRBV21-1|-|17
CASSKAIVQGIASPLHF
TGTGCCAGCAGCAAAGCGATTGTACAGGGCATAGCGTCACCCCTCCACTTT
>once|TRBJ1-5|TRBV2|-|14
CASSVGAQVEPQHF
TGTGCCAGCAGTGTGGGCGCTCAAGTTGAGCCCCAGCATTTT
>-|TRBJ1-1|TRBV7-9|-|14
CASSLFTENTEAFF
TGTGCCAGCAGCTTATTCACAGAGAACACTGAAGCTTTCTTT
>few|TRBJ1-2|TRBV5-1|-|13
CASMEGSLPGYTF
TGCGCCAGCATGGAGGGGTCACTCCCTGGCTACACCTTC
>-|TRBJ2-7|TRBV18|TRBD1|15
CASSQTGGTSYEQYF
TGTGCCAGCTCACAGACAGGGGGTACGTCCTACGAGCAGTACTTC
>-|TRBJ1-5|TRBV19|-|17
CASSIGGQLPSNQPQHF
TGTGCCAGTAGTATAGGTGGACAGTTACCTAGCAATCAGCCCCAGCATTTT
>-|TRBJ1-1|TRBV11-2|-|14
CASSFGWANTEAFF
TGTGCCAGCAGCTTTGGGTGGGCGAACACTGAAGCTTTCTTT
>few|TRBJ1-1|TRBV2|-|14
CASSDRWRDTEAFF
TGTGCCAGCAGTGACCGATGGCGGGACACTGAAGCTTTCTTT
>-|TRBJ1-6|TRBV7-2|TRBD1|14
CASRGTGKYSPLHF
TGTGCCAGCAGGGGGACAGGGAAATATTCACCCCTCCACTTT
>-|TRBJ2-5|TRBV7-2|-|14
CASSFRGSQETQYF
TGTGCCAGCAGCTTCAGGGGCAGTCAAGAGACCCAGTACTTC
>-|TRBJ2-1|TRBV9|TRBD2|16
CASSVGSSGGVNEQFF
TGTGCCAGCAGCGTAGGGTCTAGCGGGGGGGTAAATGAGCAGTTCTTC
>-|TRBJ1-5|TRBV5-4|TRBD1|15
CASSLDRGSNQPQHF
TGTGCCAGCAGCTTGGACAGGGGGAGCAATCAGCCCCAGCATTTT
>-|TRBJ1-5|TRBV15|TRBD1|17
CATSRVVRQGFEQPQHF
TGTGCCACCAGCAGAGTAGTCCGACAGGGATTTGAACAGCCCCAGCATTTT
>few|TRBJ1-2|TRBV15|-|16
CATSRDLGGADYGYTF
TGTGCCACCAGCAGAGATCTTGGGGGGGCGGACTATGGCTACACCTTC
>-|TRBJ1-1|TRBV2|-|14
CASSEWQGITEAFF
TGTGCCAGCAGTGAGTGGCAGGGGATAACTGAAGCTTTCTTT
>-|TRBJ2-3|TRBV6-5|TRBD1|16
CASSYSGTGIADTQYF
TGTGCCAGCAGTTACTCGGGGACAGGGATTGCAGATACGCAGTATTTT
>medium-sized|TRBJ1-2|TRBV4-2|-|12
CASSQAAEGYTF
TGTGCCAGCAGCCAAGCGGCGGAGGGCTACACCTTC